This TCR beta chain was sequenced for a study of T cell repertoires in ileal Crohn's disease. This clone was counted once. The antigen is undetermined. Between the trimmed V and J ends, which lost 4 bases and 3 bases, there was a span of 9 bases. Germline-derived CDR1 and CDR2 are MNHEY and SVGAGI. The CDR3 spans 13 residues. Here immunoSEQ multiplex PCR was the method, and the copy in TCRdb shows in-frame clones only, minus some. Among 14,000 or so clones listed, about 73% were seen once. Study results and caveats: All patients with clonality above 26.8% had endoscopic recurrence.

The sample consisted of ileal tissue. The chain uses TRBV6-5 and TRBJ1-1, with D tentatively TRBD1 (6 bases). The sequence was obtained from an adult with Crohn's disease. The CDR3 loop is CASSSQGHTEAFF. The CDR3 DNA sequence: TGTGCCAGCAGTTCTCAGGGGCACACTGAAGCTTTCTTT.